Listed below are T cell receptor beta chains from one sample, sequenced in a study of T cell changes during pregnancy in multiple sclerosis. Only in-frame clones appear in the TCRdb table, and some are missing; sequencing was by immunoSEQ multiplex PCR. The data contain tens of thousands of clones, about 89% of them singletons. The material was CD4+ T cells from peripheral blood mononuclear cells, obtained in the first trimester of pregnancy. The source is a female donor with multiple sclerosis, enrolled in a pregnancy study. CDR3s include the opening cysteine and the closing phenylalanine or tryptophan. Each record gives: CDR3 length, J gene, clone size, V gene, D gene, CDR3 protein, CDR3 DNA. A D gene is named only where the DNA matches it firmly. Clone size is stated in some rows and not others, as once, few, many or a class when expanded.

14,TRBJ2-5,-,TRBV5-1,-,CASSTRTTQETQYF,TGCGCCAGCAGCACCCGGACTACCCAAGAGACCCAGTACTTC
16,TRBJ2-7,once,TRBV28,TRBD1,CASSLILKGQGSKQYF,TGTGCCAGCAGTTTAATCCTTAAAGGACAGGGAAGCAAGCAGTACTTC
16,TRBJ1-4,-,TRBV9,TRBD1,CASSPRQGEGQEKLFF,TGTGCCAGCAGCCCTAGACAGGGGGAAGGGCAGGAAAAACTGTTTTTT
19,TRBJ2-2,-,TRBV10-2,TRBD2,CASRSPIIAGGFSTGELFF,TGCGCCAGCAGGAGCCCCATTATAGCGGGAGGCTTCTCCACCGGGGAGCTGTTTTTT
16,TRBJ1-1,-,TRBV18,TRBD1,CASSEVQGALGTEAFF,TGTGCCAGCTCCGAAGTACAGGGGGCGCTGGGTACTGAAGCTTTCTTT
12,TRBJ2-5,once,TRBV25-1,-,CARQVPQETQYF,TGTGCCAGACAGGTTCCTCAAGAGACCCAGTACTTC
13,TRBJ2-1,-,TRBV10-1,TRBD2,CASQKREGTEQFF,TGCGCCAGCCAAAAGCGGGAGGGGACAGAGCAGTTCTTC
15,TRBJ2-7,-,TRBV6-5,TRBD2,CASSSSGRAPYEQYF,TGTGCCAGCAGTTCCAGCGGGAGGGCCCCCTACGAGCAGTACTTC
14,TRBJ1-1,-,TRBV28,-,CASSLRGGNTEAFF,TGTGCCAGCAGTTTACGGGGGGGGAACACTGAAGCTTTCTTT
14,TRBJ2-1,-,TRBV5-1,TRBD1,CASSQGASYNEQFF,TGCGCCAGCAGCCAGGGGGCTTCCTACAATGAGCAGTTCTTC
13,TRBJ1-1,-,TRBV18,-,CASSPAGNAEAFF,TGTGCCAGCTCGCCGGCAGGGAACGCTGAAGCTTTCTTT
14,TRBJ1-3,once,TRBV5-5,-,CASSWTSPGNTIYF,TGTGCCAGCAGCTGGACAAGTCCTGGAAACACCATATATTTT
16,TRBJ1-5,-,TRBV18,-,CASSPKRMYSNQPQHF,TGTGCCAGCTCACCAAAGAGGATGTATAGCAATCAGCCCCAGCATTTT
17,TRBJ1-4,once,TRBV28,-,CASTVPGNTYSNEKLFF,TGTGCCAGCACCGTCCCAGGAAACACCTACTCTAATGAAAAACTGTTTTTT
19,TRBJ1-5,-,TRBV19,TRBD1,CASSIKSLRTGKLDQPQHF,TGTGCCAGTAGTATAAAAAGTCTGCGGACAGGGAAGTTGGATCAGCCCCAGCATTTT
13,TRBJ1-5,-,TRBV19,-,CASTPSSNQPQHF,TGTGCCAGTACCCCTAGCAGCAATCAGCCCCAGCATTTT
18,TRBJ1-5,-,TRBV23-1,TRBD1,CASSHNPRGHRDVQPQHF,TGCGCCAGCAGTCACAACCCTAGGGGGCACAGGGACGTTCAGCCCCAGCATTTT
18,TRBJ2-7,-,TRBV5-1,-,CASRRNGGWGGDSYEQYF,TGCGCCAGCAGGCGGAACGGTGGCTGGGGGGGCGACTCCTACGAGCAGTACTTC
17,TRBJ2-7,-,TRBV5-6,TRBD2,CASSPRTSAEIRYEQYF,TGTGCCAGCAGCCCGCGGACTAGCGCCGAGATACGCTACGAGCAGTACTTC
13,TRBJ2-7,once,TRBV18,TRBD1,CASSPTGGYEQYF,TGTGCCAGCTCACCGACAGGGGGCTACGAGCAGTACTTC
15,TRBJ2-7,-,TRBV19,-,CASSIRAGLTYEQYF,TGTGCCAGTAGTATAAGGGCAGGACTGACCTACGAGCAGTACTTC
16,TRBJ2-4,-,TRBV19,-,CASSTAATVTKNIQYF,TGTGCCAGTAGTACCGCCGCGACAGTCACCAAAAACATTCAGTACTTC
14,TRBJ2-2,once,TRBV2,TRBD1,CASSGQGATGELFF,TGTGCCAGCAGTGGACAGGGGGCGACCGGGGAGCTGTTTTTT
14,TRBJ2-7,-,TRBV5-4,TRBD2,CASRSGLAVYEQYF,TGTGCCAGCAGATCTGGACTAGCGGTATACGAGCAGTACTTC
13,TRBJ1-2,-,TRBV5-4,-,CASSDPGIYGYTF,TGTGCCAGCAGCGATCCAGGGATCTATGGCTACACCTTC
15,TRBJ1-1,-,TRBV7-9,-,CASSFPAGENTEAFF,TGTGCCAGCAGCTTCCCCGCAGGGGAGAACACTGAAGCTTTCTTT
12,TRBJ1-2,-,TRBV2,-,CASSPSLYGYTF,TGTGCCAGCAGCCCTTCTCTCTATGGCTACACCTTC